The next 18 T cell receptor beta chains were all read from a single sample in a study of cytomegalovirus exposure and HLA in healthy donors. 60 Vbeta and 13 Jbeta primers were used in PCR. Some clones are missing from TCRdb's copy, which holds only in-frame ones; the method was immunoSEQ multiplex PCR. This sample has 150,000 to 200,000 clones; around 75% occur once, and the top ten carry roughly 7.1%. The sample consisted of PBMCs. The receptors come from a woman in her forties in good health and CMV-seropositive.

This rearrangement joins TRBV4-3 to TRBJ2-1; 7 bases are a match to TRBD1. The CDR3 is made up of 17 amino acids. V dropped 0 bases and J dropped 6; count of bases not matched to a gene: 11. Per the germline V gene, CDR1 is LGHNA and CDR2 is YSLEER. CDR3 DNA sequence: TGCGCCAGCAGCCAAGATCCCCGAGGACAGGAGAGCAATGAGCAGTTCTTC. Its translation: CASSQDPRGQESNEQFF.

This clone was detected a few times. V usage is TRBV23-1 and J usage is TRBJ2-3; 11 bases are a match to TRBD1. TRBV23-1 is annotated as an ORF whose role is uncertain. V gave up 4 bases and J gave up 0 bases; unmatched junction bases: 6. There are 17 residues in the CDR3. The CDR3 reads CASSPRTGGASTDTQYF. For the CDR3, the DNA is TGCGCCAGCAGTCCCCGGACAGGGGGCGCCAGCACAGATACGCAGTATTTT.

The rearrangement links TRBV6-1 to TRBJ1-1; D is undetermined. There are 14 residues in the CDR3. Per the germline V gene, CDR1 is MNHNS and CDR2 is SASEGT. V lost 3 bases, J lost 7 bases, and 15 bases lay in between. The CDR3 nucleotides read TGTGCCAGCAGTGAGGCCTTTCTCGGGAGTGAAGCTTTCTTT. It codes for CASSEAFLGSEAFF.

The rearrangement uses TRBV19 and TRBJ1-6, with 7 bases fitting TRBD1. V was clipped by 8 bases and J by 7 bases; unmatched bases: 5. Germline V gene data show CDR1 as LNHDA and CDR2 as SQIVND (reference sequence). The CDR3 spans 13 residues. Here the CDR3 DNA reads TGTGCCAGTTCTACAGGGGAGAATTCACCCCTCCACTTT. Residues: CASSTGENSPLHF.

The CDR3 DNA reads TGTGCCAGCAGCGTACAGGGGGCGGGGGAGACCCAGTACTTC. Translated, it gives CASSVQGAGETQYF. This chain uses TRBV9 with TRBJ2-5, with 8 bases matching TRBD1. V shed 1 base and J 5 bases; nucleotides not matched to a gene: 4. Germline V lookup: CDR1 SGDLS, CDR2 YYNGEE. The CDR3 length is 14 residues.

This rearrangement joins TRBV6-5 to TRBJ2-5; D not resolved. The CDR3 totals 12 residues. V was clipped by 0 bases and J by 5 bases, with 4 bases between them. Germline values: CDR1 MNHEY, CDR2 SVGAGI. DNA of the CDR3: TGTGCCAGCAGTTACTCGAGCGAGACCCAGTACTTC. Residues: CASSYSSETQYF.

The chain carries TRBV9 and TRBJ1-2; a possible D gene is TRBD1 (6 bases). The ends were cut back, 0 bases at V and 4 bases at J, with 7 bases in the middle. From germline, CDR1 is SGDLS and CDR2 YYNGEE. There are 13 residues in the CDR3. CDR3 sequence reads: CASSVGTAYGYTF. The CDR3 bases are TGTGCCAGCAGCGTAGGGACAGCCTATGGCTACACCTTC.

The J gene is TRBJ2-1, the V gene TRBV11-3; 12 nucleotides match TRBD2. The CDR3 covers 16 residues. The V and J ends lost 1 base and 7 bases, in that order; junction bases with no gene match: 5. Germline CDR1 and CDR2: SGHNT and YENEEA. Here the CDR3 DNA reads TGTGCCAGCAGCTTAGGGTTAACTAGCGGGAGGAATGAGCAGTTCTTC. Translated: CASSLGLTSGRNEQFF.

This clone was seen more than once but under ten times. The genes are TRBV18 and TRBJ1-1; D is uncertain. Looked up from germline, CDR1 is KGHSH and CDR2 is LQKENI. The V gene lost 4 bases and the J gene lost 5 bases, with 14 bases spanning the gap. This CDR3 region has 14 residues. The CDR3 sequence: CASSLGEVRTEAFF. The CDR3, as DNA: TGTGCCAGCTCACTCGGGGAAGTTAGGACTGAAGCTTTCTTT.

V and J are TRBV30 and TRBJ2-7; TRBD1 aligns across 7 bases. The CDR3 is 11 residues long. V lost 6 bases and J lost 9; bases outside the gene matches: 8. Germline CDR1 is GTSNPN and CDR2 is SVGIG (reference sequence). The chain's CDR3 is CACPQGEVQYF. CDR3 bases: TGTGCCTGTCCCCAGGGGGAAGTGCAGTACTTC.

The chain joins TRBV6-1 to TRBJ2-7, with D maybe TRBD2 (5 bases). Trimming pared 6 bases from V and 5 bases from J, leaving 14 bases between. Germline assignment: CDR1 MNHNS and CDR2 SASEGT. CDR3 length: 13 residues. CDR3 residues: CASRTTATHEQYF. CDR3 sequence (DNA): TGTGCCAGCAGGACTACTGCCACCCACGAGCAGTACTTC.

The V call is TRBV19, the J call TRBJ2-1, with 7 bases lining up with TRBD1. The CDR3 has 16 amino acids. The germline gives CDR1 LNHDA, CDR2 SQIVND (reference sequence). V was pared by 2 bases and J by 7 bases, with 11 bases of the junction left unmatched. Written as DNA, the CDR3 is TGTGCCAGTAGTATACCAGGGGGACGGGATGGGAATGAGCAGTTCTTC. It is translated as CASSIPGGRDGNEQFF. Full variable domain (rest looked up from reference TRBV19 and TRBJ2-1): DGGITQSPKYLFRKEGQNVTLSCEQNLNHDAMYWYRQDPGQGLRLIYYSQIVNDFQKGDIAEGYSVSREKKESFPLTVTSAQKNPTAFYLCASSIPGGRDGNEQFFGPGTRLTVL.

The genes are TRBV5-1 and TRBJ2-1; 8 bases match TRBD1. CDR1 and CDR2 (germline): SGHRS, YFSETQ. The CDR3 sequence is 15 residues long. The V gene end was trimmed by 2 bases and the J gene end by 6 bases; junction bases not matched to a gene: 7. The CDR3 is CASSFRTGLGNEQFF. The CDR3 region has the DNA TGCGCCAGCAGCTTTCGGACAGGGCTTGGCAATGAGCAGTTCTTC. The entire variable domain, with the rest obtained from reference TRBV5-1 and TRBJ2-1, is as follows: KAGVTQTPRYLIKTRGQQVTLSCSPISGHRSVSWYQQTPGQGLQFLFEYFSETQRNKGNFPGRFSGRQFSNSRSEMNVSTLELGDSALYLCASSFRTGLGNEQFFGPGTRLTVL.

The J gene is TRBJ1-1, the V gene TRBV5-6; 11 bases agree with TRBD1. Trimming removed 2 bases from V and 4 bases from J; junction bases left unmatched: 4. In germline, CDR1 is SGHDT, CDR2 YYEEEE. The CDR3 loop spans 15 amino acids. CDR3 in amino acids: CASSLLGTGGTEAFF. DNA of the CDR3: TGTGCCAGCAGCTTATTGGGGACAGGGGGCACTGAAGCTTTCTTT.

The rearrangement links TRBV7-2 to TRBJ2-1, with TRBD2 matching over 14 bases. Germline assignment: CDR1 SGHTA and CDR2 FQGNSA. V shed 5 bases, J shed 8 bases, and the junction held 8 bases outside the gene matches. CDR3 length: 16 amino acids. The CDR3 spells CASSRHGTSGRDEQFF. CDR3 DNA sequence: TGTGCCAGCAGCCGCCACGGGACTAGCGGGAGAGATGAGCAGTTCTTC.

The genes are TRBV7-9 and TRBJ2-3, with 11 bases aligning to TRBD2. V lost 3 bases to trimming and J lost 3 bases; unmatched junction nucleotides: 8. Germline V gives CDR1 SEHNR, CDR2 FQNEAQ (reference sequence). The CDR3 extends over 17 amino acids. This CDR3 reads CASSFPKTSGKTDTQYF. The CDR3 DNA sequence: TGTGCCAGCAGCTTCCCCAAGACTAGCGGGAAGACAGATACGCAGTATTTT.

The chain employs TRBV9 and TRBJ2-2; D may be TRBD1 (6 bases). Deletions cut 2 bases from V and 3 bases from J, with 11 bases between. Germline assignment: CDR1 SGDLS and CDR2 YYNGEE. This CDR3 contains 15 residues. The CDR3 region has the DNA TGTGCCAGCAGCGTCCTGGACAGTTACACCGGGGAGCTGTTTTTT. Translated: CASSVLDSYTGELFF.

V is TRBV15 and J is TRBJ1-5; no reliable D call. CDR1 is LNHNV, CDR2 YYDKDF, per germline (reference sequence). V lost 1 base to trimming and J lost 2 bases, with 18 bases between them. The CDR3 loop spans 18 amino acids. The CDR3 region is CATSRALVGRFGNQPQHF. Written as DNA, the CDR3 is TGTGCCACCAGCAGAGCATTGGTAGGGAGATTTGGCAATCAGCCCCAGCATTTT.